A single sample is the source of the 13 T cell receptor beta chains below, sequenced in a study of long-term antiretroviral therapy in people with HIV. The libraries were made with immunoSEQ v3.0 at survey level. Sequencing was performed with immunoSEQ multiplex PCR; in TCRdb, only in-frame clones are kept and a portion is missing. The profile shows about 21,000 clones, approximately 77% of them singletons. The input for sequencing was unsorted PBMCs, taken at the start of antiretroviral therapy. These receptors all stem from a man between 45 and 60 years old with HIV.

The V call is TRBV6-6, the J call TRBJ2-7, with 8 bases identical to TRBD1. V trimming: 5 bases; J trimming: 3 bases; junction bases outside the gene matches: 9. The CDR3 extends over 15 amino acids. Germline CDR1 and CDR2: MNHNY and SVGAGI (reference sequence). CDR3 nucleotide sequence: TGTGCCAGCAGTGACCCCGGGACAGGCAACTACGAGCAGTACTTC. Its translation: CASSDPGTGNYEQYF.

The genes are TRBV5-1 and TRBJ2-5, with D tentatively TRBD1 (6 bases). The CDR3 is 14 residues long. Germline CDR1 SGHRS, CDR2 YFSETQ. Deletions cut 5 bases from V and 5 bases from J, with 16 bases between. The CDR3 DNA reads TGCGCCAGCAGGTCTACAGGGTCAGGGGAGACCCAGTACTTC. It translates to CASRSTGSGETQYF.

This chain joins TRBV9 and TRBJ2-5, with TRBD1 matching over 10 bases. In germline, CDR1 is SGDLS, CDR2 YYNGEE. The CDR3 is made up of 15 amino acids. V shed 3 bases, J shed 5 bases, and the junction held 7 bases outside the gene matches. The CDR3 DNA sequence: TGTGCCAGCAGCGGGACAGGGGGAAAATCGGAGACCCAGTACTTC. This translates into CASSGTGGKSETQYF.

V usage is TRBV5-5 and J usage is TRBJ1-1, with D possibly TRBD1 on 6 matching bases. The CDR3 sequence is 13 residues long. V lost 4 bases and J lost 5, with 12 bases in between. Germline V lookup: CDR1 SGHKS, CDR2 YYEKEE (reference sequence). CDR3 bases: TGTGCCAGCAGCCACCTCAGGGGAACTGAAGCTTTCTTT. It encodes CASSHLRGTEAFF.

This clone appeared once. CDR3 sequence (DNA): TGTGCCAGCACCCTTTGGGGGGGAAGAACTGAAGCTTTCTTT. It codes for CASTLWGGRTEAFF. This chain joins TRBV6-6 and TRBJ1-1, with D perhaps matching TRBD1 (5 bases). Germline V gives CDR1 MNHNY, CDR2 SVGAGI (reference sequence). The ends were cut back, 7 bases at V and 5 bases at J, with 17 bases in the middle. This CDR3 is built from 14 residues.

The chain joins TRBV6-4 to TRBJ2-3, with D maybe TRBD2 (6 bases). From germline, CDR1 is MRHNA and CDR2 SNTAGT. Trimming took off 0 bases at V and 4 bases at J, with 14 bases between the two ends. The CDR3 is 16 residues long. This CDR3 reads CASSDSEKEGPDTQYF. CDR3 bases: TGTGCCAGCAGTGACTCGGAGAAGGAGGGGCCAGATACGCAGTATTTT.

This chain links TRBV7-9 with TRBJ1-5; 7 nucleotides match TRBD1. The CDR3 contains 18 residues. The germline V gene encodes CDR1 SEHNR and CDR2 FQNEAQ (reference sequence). Unmatched junction bases numbered 13, after V lost 2 bases and J lost 3 bases. Written as DNA, the CDR3 is TGTGCCAGCAGCTTATCGAACAGGGGTACAAAGAACAATCAGCCCCAGCATTTT. Translated: CASSLSNRGTKNNQPQHF.

The chain employs TRBV4-3 and TRBJ1-1, with TRBD1 matching 11 bases. The CDR3 spans 14 residues. Looked up from germline, CDR1 is LGHNA and CDR2 is YSLEER. V trimming: 3 bases; J trimming: 4 bases; junction bases outside the gene matches: 1. CDR3 in amino acids: CASSHGTGGTEAFF. CDR3 coding DNA: TGCGCCAGCAGCCATGGGACAGGGGGCACTGAAGCTTTCTTT.

This sequence joins TRBV7-2 and TRBJ2-3; 8 bases align to TRBD1. V lost 5 bases, J lost 1 base, and 5 bases stayed unmatched. This CDR3 has 15 residues. Per the germline V gene, CDR1 is SGHTA and CDR2 is FQGNSA. CDR3 protein: CASSPSGGGTDTQYF. CDR3 DNA sequence: TGTGCCAGCAGCCCTTCAGGGGGCGGCACAGATACGCAGTATTTT. The full variable domain, in which reference TRBV7-2 and TRBJ2-3 provide the parts outside the CDR3, is GAGVSQSPSNKVTEKGKDVELRCDPISGHTALYWYRQSLGQGLEFLIYFQGNSAPDKSGLPSDRFSAERTGGSVSTLTIQRTQQEDSAVYLCASSPSGGGTDTQYFGPGTRLTVL.

This rearrangement joins TRBV10-2 to TRBJ1-4, with TRBD1 matching 9 bases. There are 14 residues in the CDR3. Germline-derived CDR1 and CDR2 are WSHSY and SAAADI. V was clipped by 5 bases and J by 5 bases; unmatched bases: 3. CDR3 nucleotide sequence: TGCGCCAGCAGTCGGGACAGGGTGAATGAAAAACTGTTTTTT. Protein product: CASSRDRVNEKLFF.

This chain connects TRBV6-6 to TRBJ1-5; 11 nucleotides line up with TRBD1. The CDR3 is made up of 14 amino acids. Germline trimming cut 4 bases from V and 7 bases from J; bases unmatched to any gene: 3. The germline gives CDR1 MNHNY, CDR2 SVGAGI (reference sequence). The CDR3 sequence is CASSSWTGGQPQHF. CDR3 DNA sequence: TGTGCCAGCAGTTCGTGGACAGGGGGCCAGCCCCAGCATTTT.

The chain carries TRBV13 and TRBJ2-2; a weak D match, TRBD1 (5 bases). Germline loops: CDR1 PRHDT, CDR2 FYEKMQ (reference sequence). Trimming shortened V by 3 bases and J by 2 bases, and 13 bases separated the two germline ends. The CDR3 covers 16 residues. The chain's CDR3 is CASSFPGPINTGELFF. The DNA for the CDR3 is TGTGCCAGCAGCTTTCCAGGGCCAATAAACACCGGGGAGCTGTTTTTT.

The gene calls are TRBV25-1 and TRBJ1-1; TRBD1 is a possible D gene (5 bases). V lost 1 base, J lost 10 bases, and 16 bases lay in between. Looked up from germline, CDR1 is MGHDK and CDR2 is SYGVNS. The CDR3 is made up of 14 amino acids. CDR3 loop: CASSEWAGARRAFF. In DNA form, the CDR3 reads TGTGCCAGCAGTGAATGGGCCGGGGCGCGGAGAGCTTTCTTT.